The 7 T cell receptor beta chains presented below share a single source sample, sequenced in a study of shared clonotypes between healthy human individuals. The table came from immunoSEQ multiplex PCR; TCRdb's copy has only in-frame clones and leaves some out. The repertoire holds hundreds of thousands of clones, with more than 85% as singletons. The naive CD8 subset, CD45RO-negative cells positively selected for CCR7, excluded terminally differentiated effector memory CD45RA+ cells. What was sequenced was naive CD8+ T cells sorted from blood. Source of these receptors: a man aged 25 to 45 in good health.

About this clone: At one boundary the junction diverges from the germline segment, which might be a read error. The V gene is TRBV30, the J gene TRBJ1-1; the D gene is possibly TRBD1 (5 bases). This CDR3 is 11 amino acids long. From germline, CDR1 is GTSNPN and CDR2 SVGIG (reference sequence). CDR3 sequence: CAWSELGECYF. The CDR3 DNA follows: TGTGCCTGGAGCGAATTGGGGGAATGCTACTTT.

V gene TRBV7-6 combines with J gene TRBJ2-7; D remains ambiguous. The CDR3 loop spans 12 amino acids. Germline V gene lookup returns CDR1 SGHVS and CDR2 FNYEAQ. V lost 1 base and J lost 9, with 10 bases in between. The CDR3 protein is CASSLEGNAQYF. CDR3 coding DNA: TGTGCCAGCAGCTTAGAAGGGAACGCGCAGTACTTC.

The CDR3 coding sequence is TGTGCCAGTAGTCTGGGGACTTTCGACGAGCAGTACTTC. Translating gives CASSLGTFDEQYF. This sequence joins TRBV19 and TRBJ2-7, with a possible D match to TRBD2 (6 bases). The CDR3 sequence is 13 residues long. V was pared by 5 bases and J by 5 bases, with 13 bases between. Germline lookup yields CDR1 LNHDA and CDR2 SQIVND (reference sequence).

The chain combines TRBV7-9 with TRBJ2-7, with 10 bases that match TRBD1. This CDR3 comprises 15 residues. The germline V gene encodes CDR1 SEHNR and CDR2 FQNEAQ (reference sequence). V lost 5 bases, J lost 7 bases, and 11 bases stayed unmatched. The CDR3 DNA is TGTGCCAGCAGCCAGGGACAGGGGCGCTTTAGTGAGCAGTACTTC. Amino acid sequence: CASSQGQGRFSEQYF.

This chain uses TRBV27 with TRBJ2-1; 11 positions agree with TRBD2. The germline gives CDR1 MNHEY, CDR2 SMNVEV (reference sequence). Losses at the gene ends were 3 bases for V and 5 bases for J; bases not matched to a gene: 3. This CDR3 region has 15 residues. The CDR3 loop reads CASSFGLAGHNEQFF. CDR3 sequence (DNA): TGTGCCAGCAGTTTTGGACTAGCGGGCCACAATGAGCAGTTCTTC.

Here the CDR3 reads CASRIMGRANTEAFF. CDR3 bases: TGTGCCAGTAGGATCATGGGACGGGCGAACACTGAAGCTTTCTTT. This sequence joins TRBV19 and TRBJ1-1, with D possibly TRBD1 on 5 matching bases. Germline CDR1 reads LNHDA; CDR2 reads SQIVND (reference sequence). Trimming stripped 6 bases from V and 1 base from J, with 15 bases between. The CDR3 loop spans 15 amino acids.

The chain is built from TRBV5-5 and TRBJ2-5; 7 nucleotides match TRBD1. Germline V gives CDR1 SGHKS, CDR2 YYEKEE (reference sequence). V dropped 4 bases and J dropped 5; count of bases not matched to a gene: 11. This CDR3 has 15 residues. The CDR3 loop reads CASSPNRGLGETQYF. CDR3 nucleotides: TGTGCCAGCAGCCCGAATAGGGGGCTGGGGGAGACCCAGTACTTC.